A single sample is the source of the 20 T cell receptor beta chains below, sequenced in a study of blood T cell repertoires in COVID-19. Produced via immunoSEQ multiplex PCR; TCRdb's table is partial and in-frame only. Of 270,000 or so clones in the sample, around 82% are singletons; the top ten hold 3.1%. Specimen: peripheral blood. The receptors here all came from a woman aged 18-35 years with acute or convalescent COVID-19.

The chain employs TRBV7-2 and TRBJ1-2; D gene ambiguous. From germline, CDR1 is SGHTA and CDR2 FQGNSA. CDR3 length equals 14 residues. The V end was cut by 1 base, the J end by 7 bases, with 13 bases between. As DNA, the CDR3 is TGTGCCAGCAGCTTAGTGGCGGAATCGGCTGGCTACACCTTC. It translates to CASSLVAESAGYTF. The full variable domain, with the rest looked up from reference TRBV7-2 and TRBJ1-2, is GAGVSQSPSNKVTEKGKDVELRCDPISGHTALYWYRQSLGQGLEFLIYFQGNSAPDKSGLPSDRFSAERTGGSVSTLTIQRTQQEDSAVYLCASSLVAESAGYTFGSGTRLTVV.

V is TRBV7-2 and J is TRBJ2-7; 7 bases line up with TRBD2. The V gene's germline CDR1 is SGHTA and CDR2 FQGNSA. This CDR3 has 13 residues. V trimming: 5 bases; J trimming: 6 bases; junction bases outside the gene matches: 7. The CDR3 sequence: CASSSGTLSEQYF. The DNA of the CDR3 is TGTGCCAGCAGCAGCGGGACGCTCTCCGAGCAGTACTTC. Based on the CDR3 plus reference TRBV7-2 and TRBJ2-7, the full variable domain is GAGVSQSPSNKVTEKGKDVELRCDPISGHTALYWYRQSLGQGLEFLIYFQGNSAPDKSGLPSDRFSAERTGGSVSTLTIQRTQQEDSAVYLCASSSGTLSEQYFGPGTRLTVT.

V and J are TRBV7-2 and TRBJ2-1, with 7 bases identical to TRBD2. Germline V gives CDR1 SGHTA, CDR2 FQGNSA. CDR3 length: 15 amino acids. The V segment lost 6 bases and the J segment 0 bases; nucleotides outside the gene matches: 5. CDR3 loop: CASSPSGTSYNEQFF. The CDR3 DNA reads as TGTGCCAGCAGTCCAAGCGGGACCTCCTACAATGAGCAGTTCTTC.

In this sample, this clone turned up once. The rearrangement links TRBV5-1 to TRBJ2-5, with TRBD2 as a possible D gene (6 bases). V was pared by 0 bases and J by 5 bases, with 14 bases between. CDR3 length: 15 residues. Looked up from germline, CDR1 is SGHRS and CDR2 is YFSETQ. The CDR3 DNA sequence: TGCGCCAGCAGCTTGGGACTAGGGTCCGGGGAGACCCAGTACTTC. Translating it yields CASSLGLGSGETQYF.

The chain has TRBV6-5 and TRBJ2-7; maybe TRBD1 (6 bases). Germline CDR1 and CDR2: MNHEY and SVGAGI. V was trimmed by 6 bases and J by 2 bases, leaving 14 bases between them. This CDR3 spans 14 amino acids. The CDR3 loop reads CASSREQGPYEQYF. CDR3 nucleotide sequence: TGTGCCAGCAGCCGAGAACAGGGCCCCTACGAGCAGTACTTC.

The chain couples TRBV3-1 (or the pseudogene TRBV3-2) to TRBJ2-1; 12 nucleotides agree with TRBD2. V trimming: 0 bases; J trimming: 0 bases; junction bases outside the gene matches: 18. Germline V gene sequence: CDR1 LGHDT, CDR2 YNNKEL (reference sequence). The length of the CDR3 is 23 residues. CDR3 sequence: CASSQEGPPKGLAGRSSYNEQFF. The CDR3 coding sequence is TGTGCCAGCAGCCAAGAGGGGCCCCCTAAGGGACTAGCGGGCCGGAGCTCCTACAATGAGCAGTTCTTC.

The rearrangement uses TRBV7-8 and TRBJ1-4, with TRBD1 identical over 8 bases. This CDR3 contains 14 residues. In germline, CDR1 is SGHVS, CDR2 FQNEAQ. The ends lost 1 base at V and 8 bases at J; junction bases unmatched: 3. The CDR3 region is CASSLGTGREKLFF. The CDR3, as DNA: TGTGCCAGCAGCTTAGGGACAGGGAGAGAAAAACTGTTTTTT.

The genes are TRBV27 and TRBJ1-1; D possibly corresponds to TRBD1 (6 bases). Germline CDR1 and CDR2: MNHEY and SMNVEV (reference sequence). The CDR3 length is 13 residues. V gave up 7 bases and J gave up 5 bases, with 14 bases separating them. In DNA, the CDR3 is TGTGCCAGCAACCAAGGGGGGGGGACTGAAGCTTTCTTT. It is translated as CASNQGGGTEAFF.

This sequence joins TRBV27 and TRBJ1-1; possible D gene TRBD1, 5 bases. This CDR3 comprises 14 residues. Germline V lookup: CDR1 MNHEY, CDR2 SMNVEV (reference sequence). Trimming removed 3 bases at V and 6 bases at J, with 14 bases between. The CDR3 region has the DNA TGTGCCAGCAGTTTGTCAGGGTTTGTACCTGAAGCTTTCTTT. Residues: CASSLSGFVPEAFF.

The chain uses TRBV19 and TRBJ1-2; TRBD1 is a possible D gene (5 bases). Per the germline V gene, CDR1 is LNHDA and CDR2 is SQIVND (reference sequence). The CDR3 loop spans 15 amino acids. Trimming took 5 bases from V and 4 from J, leaving 17 bases between them. The CDR3 loop is CASSSRRGRTYGYTF. In nucleotides, the CDR3 is TGTGCCAGTAGTTCGAGAAGGGGCAGAACCTATGGCTACACCTTC.

The J gene is TRBJ2-1, the V gene TRBV6-2 or TRBV6-3; D uncertain. CDR1 and CDR2 (germline): MNHEY, SVGEGT. The CDR3 consists of 14 residues. V shed 6 bases and J shed 4 bases, with 13 bases lying between them. Written as DNA, the CDR3 is TGTGCCAGCAGCACCGGGTTTGGGTACAATGAGCAGTTCTTC. The encoded protein is CASSTGFGYNEQFF.

The chain links TRBV6-2 or TRBV6-3 to TRBJ1-2, with 8 nucleotides matching TRBD1. The CDR3 is made up of 13 amino acids. Germline V gene lookup returns CDR1 MNHEY and CDR2 SVGEGT. V was clipped by 7 bases and J by 5 bases; unmatched bases: 6. CDR3 nucleotide sequence: TGTGCCAGCACCCCGACAGGGGAATATGGCTACACCTTC. The encoded protein is CASTPTGEYGYTF.

This clone was recorded once. The chain couples TRBV7-8 to TRBJ2-1, with 7 positions matching TRBD2. The CDR3 sequence is 16 residues long. CDR1 and CDR2 from the germline V gene are SGHVS and FQNEAQ. Trimming at V came to 5 bases and at J to 4 bases, leaving 11 bases not matched to a gene. The CDR3 loop is CASSRKRGGEYNEQFF. DNA for the CDR3: TGTGCCAGCAGCCGTAAGCGGGGCGGAGAATACAATGAGCAGTTCTTC.

This sequence joins TRBV10-3 and TRBJ2-1; TRBD1 is a possible D gene (6 bases). V lost 2 bases and J 7 bases, leaving 15 bases between the germline ends. This CDR3 contains 15 residues. Germline V lookup: CDR1 ENHRY, CDR2 SYGVKD. The CDR3 coding sequence is TGTGCCATCAGTGAGACGCAGGGGTTTATGAATGAGCAGTTCTTC. Residues: CAISETQGFMNEQFF.

The chain links TRBV5-1 to TRBJ1-2, with D perhaps TRBD1 (5 bases). Germline CDR1 reads SGHRS; CDR2 reads YFSETQ. The CDR3 loop spans 13 amino acids. V was trimmed by 7 bases and J by 2 bases, leaving 12 bases between them. For the CDR3, the DNA is TGCGCCAGCGCCGTAGACAGCAACTATGGCTACACCTTC. It translates to CASAVDSNYGYTF. Based on the CDR3 plus reference TRBV5-1 and TRBJ1-2, the full variable domain is KAGVTQTPRYLIKTRGQQVTLSCSPISGHRSVSWYQQTPGQGLQFLFEYFSETQRNKGNFPGRFSGRQFSNSRSEMNVSTLELGDSALYLCASAVDSNYGYTFGSGTRLTVV.

This chain joins TRBV3-1 (or the pseudogene TRBV3-2) and TRBJ2-5, with a tentative D call TRBD2 (5 bases). The CDR3 has 15 amino acids. Germline-derived CDR1 and CDR2 are LGHDT and YNNKEL (reference sequence). Trimming removed 7 bases from V and 4 bases from J, with 19 bases in between. CDR3 sequence: CASNGVGSSGETQYF. CDR3 nucleotide sequence: TGTGCCAGCAACGGGGTTGGAAGCTCGGGAGAGACCCAGTACTTC.

The chain recombines TRBV10-3 with TRBJ2-7; TRBD2 agrees at 14 bases. The junction had 1 base not matched to a gene; V was cut back by 2 bases and J by 4 bases. The V gene's germline CDR1 is ENHRY and CDR2 SYGVKD. This CDR3 is built from 15 residues. The CDR3 nucleotides are TGTGCCATCAGTGAGGGGACTAGCGGGAGTTACGAGCAGTACTTC. It is translated as CAISEGTSGSYEQYF.

J is TRBJ2-6 and V is TRBV5-1; 9 bases agree with TRBD2. CDR3 length equals 20 residues. Per germline, CDR1 SGHRS and CDR2 YFSETQ. The J segment lost 4 bases and the V segment lost 1 base, leaving 15 bases of the junction unmatched. Here the CDR3 DNA reads TGCGCCAGCAGCTTGTCCCCCGCTAGCGGGGTACTGGGCGGGGCCAACGTCCTGACTTTC. It specifies CASSLSPASGVLGGANVLTF. Full variable domain (missing parts from reference TRBV5-1 and TRBJ2-6): KAGVTQTPRYLIKTRGQQVTLSCSPISGHRSVSWYQQTPGQGLQFLFEYFSETQRNKGNFPGRFSGRQFSNSRSEMNVSTLELGDSALYLCASSLSPASGVLGGANVLTFGAGSRLTVL.

In DNA form, the CDR3 reads TGTGCCAGCAGCCAAACCCACGGCGGCAATGAGCAGTTCTTC. Translating gives CASSQTHGGNEQFF. V gene TRBV14 combines with J gene TRBJ2-1; D is undetermined. The CDR3 loop spans 14 amino acids. The V end was cut by 2 bases, the J end by 6 bases, with 11 bases between. Germline CDR1 and CDR2: SGHDN and FVKESK.

This clone was counted a few times. The chain links TRBV30 to TRBJ2-7; D possibly corresponds to TRBD1 (6 bases). The CDR3 covers 12 residues. Trimming stripped 3 bases from V and 4 bases from J, with 10 bases between. Germline CDR1 and CDR2: GTSNPN and SVGIG (reference sequence). The CDR3 sequence is CAWSITGYEQYF. DNA for the CDR3: TGTGCCTGGAGCATAACAGGGTACGAGCAGTACTTC.